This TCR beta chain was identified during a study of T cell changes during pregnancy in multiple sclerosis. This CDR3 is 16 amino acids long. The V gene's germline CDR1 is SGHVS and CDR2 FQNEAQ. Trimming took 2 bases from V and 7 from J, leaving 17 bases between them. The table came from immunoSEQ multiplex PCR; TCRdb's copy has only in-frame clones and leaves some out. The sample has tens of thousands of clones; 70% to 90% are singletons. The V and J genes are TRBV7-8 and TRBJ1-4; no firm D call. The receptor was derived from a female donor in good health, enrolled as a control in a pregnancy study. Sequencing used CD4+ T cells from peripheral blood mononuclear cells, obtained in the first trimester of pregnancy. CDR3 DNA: TGTGCCAGCAGCTTAAGAGGAGGGTACGTCGGTGAAAAACTGTTTTTT. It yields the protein CASSLRGGYVGEKLFF.